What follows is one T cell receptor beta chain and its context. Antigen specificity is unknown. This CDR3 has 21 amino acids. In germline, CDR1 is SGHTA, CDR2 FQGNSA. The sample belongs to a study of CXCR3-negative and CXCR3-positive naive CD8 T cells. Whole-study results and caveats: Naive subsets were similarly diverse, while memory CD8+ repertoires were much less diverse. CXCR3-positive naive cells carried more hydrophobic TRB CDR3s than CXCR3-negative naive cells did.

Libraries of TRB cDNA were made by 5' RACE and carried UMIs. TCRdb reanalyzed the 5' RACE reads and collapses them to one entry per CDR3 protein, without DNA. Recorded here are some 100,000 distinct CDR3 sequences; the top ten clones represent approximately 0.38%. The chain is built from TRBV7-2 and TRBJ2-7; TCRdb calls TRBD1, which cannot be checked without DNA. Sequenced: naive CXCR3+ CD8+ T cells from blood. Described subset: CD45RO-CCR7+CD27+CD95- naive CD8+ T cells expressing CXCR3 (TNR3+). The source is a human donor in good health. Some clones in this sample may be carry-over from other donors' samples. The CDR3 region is CASSVGAGGEAADLGVDEQYF. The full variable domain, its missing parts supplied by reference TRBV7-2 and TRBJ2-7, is GAGVSQSPSNKVTEKGKDVELRCDPISGHTALYWYRQSLGQGLEFLIYFQGNSAPDKSGLPSDRFSAERTGGSVSTLTIQRTQQEDSAVYLCASSVGAGGEAADLGVDEQYFGPGTRLTVT.